The 4 T cell receptor beta chains reported below all come from one sample, sequenced in a study of T cell changes during pregnancy in multiple sclerosis. Produced via immunoSEQ multiplex PCR; TCRdb's table is partial and in-frame only. There are approximately 30,000 clones in the sample; approximately 88% occur only once, and 8% to 10% lies in the top ten. The sample consisted of CD8+ T cells from peripheral blood mononuclear cells, taken in the first trimester of pregnancy. The origin of the receptors is a female donor with multiple sclerosis, enrolled in a pregnancy study.

The genes are TRBV4-3 and TRBJ2-3, with TRBD2 as a possible D gene (5 bases). V was trimmed by 4 bases and J by 4 bases, leaving 9 bases between them. Germline V gene data show CDR1 as LGHNA and CDR2 as YSLEER. CDR3 length: 13 amino acids. The CDR3 here is CASSPPRADTQYF. CDR3 DNA sequence: TGCGCCAGCAGCCCCCCGCGGGCAGATACGCAGTATTTT.

V and J are TRBV6-6 and TRBJ1-5, with TRBD1 as a possible D gene (5 bases). The V end was cut by 4 bases, the J end by 10 bases, with 17 bases between. The CDR3 totals 14 residues. Per germline, CDR1 MNHNY and CDR2 SVGAGI (reference sequence). The CDR3 loop reads CASSFPGDLNPQHF. CDR3 nucleotides: TGTGCCAGCAGTTTCCCGGGGGATCTCAATCCCCAGCATTTT.

CDR3 amino acids: CSVEDGSYEQYF. The DNA for the CDR3 is TGCAGCGTTGAAGACGGCTCCTACGAGCAGTACTTC. The V gene is TRBV29-1, the J gene TRBJ2-7; D is undetermined. Germline V gene lookup returns CDR1 SQVTM and CDR2 ANQGSEA. Trimming took off 0 bases at V and 0 bases at J, with 3 bases between the two ends. This CDR3 has 12 amino acids.

The CDR3 reads CASSLTGGPETQYF. CDR3 nucleotides: TGTGCCAGCAGCTTAACGGGGGGGCCGGAGACCCAGTACTTC. The J gene is TRBJ2-5, the V gene TRBV7-3; maybe TRBD2 (7 bases). Trimming left V 0 bases short and J 5 bases short, with 10 bases between. Germline-derived CDR1 and CDR2 are SGHTA and FQGTGA. CDR3 length: 14 residues.